These 10 T cell receptor beta chains were sequenced from one sample in a study of blood T cells in healthy people across ages. The authors ran a second PCR of roughly 6 to 12 cycles using a sample-barcoded 5' primer and a J-beta primer mix. One entry per CDR3 protein results from TCRdb running MiXCR on the 5' RACE reads. The table has over a million distinct CDR3 sequences, 35% to 50% seen once. Sequenced sample: blood. The receptors stem from a woman aged 60-75 years in good health.

The rearrangement uses TRBV7-2 and TRBJ2-7; D may be TRBD1 (7 bases). Germline V CDR1 and CDR2: SGHTA, FQGNSA. The CDR3 covers 15 residues. With 2 bases removed from V and 4 bases from J, the gap between germline ends came to 15 bases. CDR3 bases: TGTGCCAGCAGCTTAACGGCAGGGGGGTATTACGAGCAGTACTTC. It specifies CASSLTAGGYYEQYF.

Regarding this clonotype: At one of its ends the junction is not consistent with the germline gene, which may arise from a read error. This chain joins TRBV10-1 and TRBJ2-3; the match to TRBD2 covers 7 bases. The CDR3 runs 16 residues. The V gene's germline CDR1 is WNHNN and CDR2 SYGVQD (reference sequence). CDR3 loop: CVSSAISGPSTDTQYF. The CDR3 bases are TGCGTCAGCAGTGCCATTAGCGGGCCGAGCACAGATACGCAGTATTTT.

The chain couples TRBV12-3 or TRBV12-4 to TRBJ2-5; 11 bases fit TRBD1. The J segment lost 5 bases and the V segment lost 6 bases, leaving 5 bases of the junction unmatched. This CDR3 is built from 14 residues. CDR3 nucleotide sequence: TGTGCCAGCAGACCGGGACAGGGGGAGGAGACCCAGTACTTC. Translated: CASRPGQGEETQYF.

Comment on this clonotype: A much larger clone is a single base away; this may be a read error. This chain joins TRBV2 and TRBJ1-5; D is undetermined. Germline loops: CDR1 SNHLY, CDR2 FYNNEI. This CDR3 contains 13 residues. V gave up 5 bases and J gave up 2 bases, with 7 bases separating them. DNA of the CDR3: TGTGCCAGCAGTTGGGCAGGCAATCAGCCCCAGCATTTT. It codes for CASSWAGNQPQHF.

The chain carries TRBV6-6 and TRBJ2-5; 16 positions match TRBD2. V lost 6 bases to trimming and J lost 1 base; unmatched junction nucleotides: 5. CDR3 size: 17 residues. In germline, CDR1 is MNHNY, CDR2 SVGAGI (reference sequence). This CDR3 reads CASRGTSGRASQETQYF. DNA for the CDR3: TGTGCCAGCAGGGGGACTAGCGGGAGGGCCAGCCAAGAGACCCAGTACTTC.

V and J are TRBV11-3 and TRBJ2-7, with 7 bases aligning to TRBD1. CDR1 SGHNT and CDR2 YENEEA come from the germline V gene. Trimming removed 0 bases from V and 6 bases from J; junction bases left unmatched: 8. The CDR3 totals 15 residues. The CDR3 loop is CASSLDPRGTGEQYF. The DNA for the CDR3 is TGTGCCAGCAGCTTAGATCCCAGGGGGACGGGCGAGCAGTACTTC. Using reference TRBV11-3 and TRBJ2-7 for the parts outside the CDR3, the full variable domain is EAGVVQSPRYKIIEKKQPVAFWCNPISGHNTLYWYLQNLGQGPELLIRYENEEAVDDSQLPKDRFSAERLKGVDSTLKIQPAELGDSAVYLCASSLDPRGTGEQYFGPGTRLTVT.

The gene calls are TRBV5-5 and TRBJ2-7; D is undetermined. The germline CDR1 and CDR2 sequences are SGHKS and YYEKEE (reference sequence). Trimming pared 1 base from V and 1 base from J, leaving 12 bases between. This CDR3 is 15 amino acids long. DNA of the CDR3: TGTGCCAGCAGCTTGCGGTCCCAAGGGTCCTACGAGCAGTACTTC. Translating it yields CASSLRSQGSYEQYF. Based on the CDR3 plus reference TRBV5-5 and TRBJ2-7, the full variable domain is DAGVTQSPTHLIKTRGQQVTLRCSPISGHKSVSWYQQVLGQGPQFIFQYYEKEERGRGNFPDRFSARQFPNYSSELNVNALLLGDSALYLCASSLRSQGSYEQYFGPGTRLTVT.

V and J are TRBV9 and TRBJ2-2; 8 bases are shared with TRBD1. CDR3 length: 15 residues. Germline assignment: CDR1 SGDLS and CDR2 YYNGEE. With V trimmed by 0 bases and J by 9 bases, 7 bases remained unmatched. The chain's CDR3 is CASSVAYRGSRELFF. CDR3 sequence (DNA): TGTGCCAGCAGCGTAGCATACAGGGGGAGCCGGGAGCTGTTTTTT.

The sample holds many counts of this clonotype. The rearrangement links TRBV20-1 to TRBJ1-6; D is perhaps TRBD1 (5 bases). Germline loops: CDR1 DFQATT, CDR2 SNEGSKA (reference sequence). This CDR3 has 14 residues. The V end lost 3 bases, the J end lost 6 bases, and 12 bases lay between the germline ends. The CDR3 sequence: CSASDRQINSPLHF. The CDR3 DNA reads TGCAGTGCTAGTGATAGACAGATTAATTCACCCCTCCACTTT.

V is TRBV2 and J is TRBJ2-1, with TRBD1 matching over 8 bases. Trimming at V came to 9 bases and at J to 6 bases, leaving 10 bases not matched to a gene. CDR3 size: 14 residues. CDR1 is SNHLY and CDR2 is FYNNEI in the germline V gene. The CDR3 DNA follows: TGTGCCAGGGATGGACAGGGTGTAGGCAATGAGCAGTTCTTC. It translates to CARDGQGVGNEQFF. Supplemented by reference TRBV2 and TRBJ2-1, the full variable domain reads EPEVTQTPSHQVTQMGQEVILRCVPISNHLYFYWYRQILGQKVEFLVSFYNNEISEKSEIFDDQFSVERPDGSNFTLKIRSTKLEDSAMYFCARDGQGVGNEQFFGPGTRLTVL.